The 14 T cell receptor beta chains presented below share a single source sample, sequenced in a study of cytomegalovirus exposure and HLA in healthy donors. PCR was performed using 60 Vbeta and 13 Jbeta primers. Sequencing was performed with immunoSEQ multiplex PCR; in TCRdb, only in-frame clones are kept and a portion is missing. The table shows 150,000 to 200,000 clones, with roughly four fifths occurring only once. The sequenced sample was PBMCs. The receptors were gathered from a boy between 2 and 10 years old in good health and CMV-seronegative.

The chain recombines TRBV29-1 with TRBJ2-3; 8 bases are shared with TRBD2. The germline gives CDR1 SQVTM, CDR2 ANQGSEA. J gave up 2 bases and V 6 bases, and 7 bases lay outside the gene matches. The CDR3 length is 14 residues. The CDR3 bases are TGCAGCGTAACCGGACTAGCAGACACAGATACGCAGTATTTT. It yields the protein CSVTGLADTDTQYF.

The rearrangement links TRBV7-3 to TRBJ1-1, with a possible D match to TRBD1 (5 bases). Looked up from germline, CDR1 is SGHTA and CDR2 is FQGTGA. V dropped 4 bases and J dropped 4 bases, with 10 bases sitting between them. This CDR3 has 13 residues. The CDR3 region is CASSWDGATEAFF. The CDR3 nucleotides read TGTGCCAGCAGCTGGGATGGGGCCACTGAAGCTTTCTTT. Complete variable domain (other parts from reference TRBV7-3 and TRBJ1-1): GAGVSQTPSNKVTEKGKYVELRCDPISGHTALYWYRQSLGQGPEFLIYFQGTGAADDSGLPNDRFFAVRPEGSVSTLKIQRTERGDSAVYLCASSWDGATEAFFGQGTRLTVV.

This clone has only a few counts. The chain employs TRBV4-2 and TRBJ2-7, with 11 bases fitting TRBD1. Germline values: CDR1 LGHNA, CDR2 YNFKEQ. The CDR3 runs 16 residues. The junction had 4 bases not matched to a gene; V was cut back by 0 bases and J by 3 bases. Here the CDR3 reads CASSQDPGQGVYEQYF. The CDR3 DNA reads as TGTGCCAGCAGCCAAGACCCGGGACAGGGGGTCTACGAGCAGTACTTC.

This chain uses TRBV7-9 with TRBJ1-1; 8 bases line up with TRBD1. The CDR3 runs 14 residues. J was trimmed by 3 bases and V by 5 bases; bases with no gene match: 5. Germline V gene lookup returns CDR1 SEHNR and CDR2 FQNEAQ (reference sequence). The CDR3 DNA follows: TGTGCCAGCAGCCAACAGGGGGAACACACTGAAGCTTTCTTT. It is translated as CASSQQGEHTEAFF.

The rearrangement links TRBV21-1 to TRBJ1-5. TRBV21-1 is described as a pseudogene. The CDR3 contains 18 residues. CDR3 loop: CASTKTRRRGGRNQPQHF. CDR3 nucleotide sequence: TGTGCCAGCACCAAAACTCGGAGGCGGGGTGGTCGGAATCAGCCCCAGCATTTT.

This chain links TRBV27 with TRBJ2-7; TRBD1 might be the D (6 bases). CDR1 and CDR2 from the germline V gene are MNHEY and SMNVEV (reference sequence). CDR3 length: 11 residues. With 6 bases removed from V and 5 bases from J, the gap between germline ends came to 8 bases. The DNA for the CDR3 is TGTGCCAGCAGGGGGGCCAACGAGCAGTACTTC. Protein sequence: CASRGANEQYF.

The chain links TRBV21-1 to TRBJ1-6; whether TRBD1, the table's D call, matches the DNA was not checked. TRBV21-1 constitutes a pseudogene. The CDR3 is 18 amino acids. The CDR3: CASSKRDRGFSYNSPLHF. As DNA, the CDR3 is TGTGCCAGCAGCAAACGGGACAGGGGTTTCTCCTATAATTCACCCCTCCACTTT.

V is TRBV2 and J is TRBJ2-3; weak D call: TRBD1 (5 bases). The germline V gene encodes CDR1 SNHLY and CDR2 FYNNEI. The CDR3 is 14 residues long. V was cut by 3 bases and J by 4 bases, with 11 bases left in between. The CDR3 DNA reads TGTGCCAGCAGTGAGGCAGGGTGGCCAGATACGCAGTATTTT. It codes for CASSEAGWPDTQYF.

The rearrangement joins TRBV19 to TRBJ1-5, with D unresolved. The V end was cut by 6 bases, the J end by 1 base, with 7 bases between. Per the germline V gene, CDR1 is LNHDA and CDR2 is SQIVND (reference sequence). The CDR3 totals 13 residues. The CDR3 DNA reads TGTGCCAGTAGGTTCTCGAGCAATCAGCCCCAGCATTTT. It yields the protein CASRFSSNQPQHF. Full variable domain (remainder filled in from reference TRBV19 and TRBJ1-5): DGGITQSPKYLFRKEGQNVTLSCEQNLNHDAMYWYRQDPGQGLRLIYYSQIVNDFQKGDIAEGYSVSREKKESFPLTVTSAQKNPTAFYLCASRFSSNQPQHFGDGTRLSIL.

In its sample, this clone was seen a few times. The CDR3 protein is CASSQPRAPNGYTF. In DNA form, the CDR3 reads TGTGCCAGCAGCCAGCCCAGGGCTCCAAATGGCTACACCTTC. V gene TRBV16 combines with J gene TRBJ1-2, with TRBD1 as a possible D gene (5 bases). The V gene lost 3 bases and the J gene lost 6 bases, with 14 bases spanning the gap. CDR3 length: 14 amino acids. CDR1 KGHSY and CDR2 FQNENV come from the germline V gene.

The chain employs TRBV7-8 and TRBJ2-7; D might be TRBD2 (5 bases). Germline V gene data show CDR1 as SGHVS and CDR2 as FQNEAQ. V lost 5 bases to trimming and J lost 3 bases, with 17 bases between them. The CDR3 sequence is 15 residues long. The CDR3 loop reads CASSPGRLPNYEQYF. The CDR3, as DNA: TGTGCCAGCAGCCCAGGCCGACTACCGAACTACGAGCAGTACTTC.

J is TRBJ2-7 and V is TRBV21-1; TRBD1 is taken as the D call from the table, unchecked against the DNA. TRBV21-1 is a documented pseudogene. The CDR3 runs to 16 residues. This chain's CDR3 is CASSKWIRGQRYEQYF. DNA for the CDR3: TGTGCCAGCAGCAAATGGATAAGGGGACAACGCTACGAGCAGTACTTC.

The genes are TRBV5-4 and TRBJ2-5; 7 bases agree with TRBD1. CDR1 and CDR2 from the germline V gene are SGHNT and YYREEE (reference sequence). CDR3 length: 15 amino acids. V lost 1 base, J lost 3 bases, and 6 bases stayed unmatched. In DNA, the CDR3 is TGTGCCAGCAGCTTGCCGGGACAGCGAAAAGAGACCCAGTACTTC. Translated: CASSLPGQRKETQYF.

This clone has only a few counts. The chain has TRBV19 and TRBJ1-3; D is ambiguous. Germline V gene sequence: CDR1 LNHDA, CDR2 SQIVND (reference sequence). CDR3 size: 15 residues. V lost 5 bases and J lost 3, with 14 bases in between. For the CDR3, the DNA is TGTGCCAGTAGTTTCCGTCAGGAGGTTGGAAACACCATATATTTT. Translating it yields CASSFRQEVGNTIYF.